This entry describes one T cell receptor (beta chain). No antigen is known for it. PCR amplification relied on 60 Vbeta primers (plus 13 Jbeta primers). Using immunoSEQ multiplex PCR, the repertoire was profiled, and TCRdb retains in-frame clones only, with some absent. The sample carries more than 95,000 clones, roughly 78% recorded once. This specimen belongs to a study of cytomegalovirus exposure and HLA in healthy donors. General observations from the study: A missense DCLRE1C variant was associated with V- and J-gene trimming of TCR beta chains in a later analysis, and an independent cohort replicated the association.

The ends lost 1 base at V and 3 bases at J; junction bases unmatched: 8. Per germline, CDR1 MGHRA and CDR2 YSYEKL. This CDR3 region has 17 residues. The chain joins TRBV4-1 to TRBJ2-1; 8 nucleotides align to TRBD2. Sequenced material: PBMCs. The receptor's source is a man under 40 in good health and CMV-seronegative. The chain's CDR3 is CASSQGGRTSFYNEQFF. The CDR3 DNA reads TGCGCCAGCAGCCAAGGAGGGCGGACTAGCTTCTACAATGAGCAGTTCTTC.